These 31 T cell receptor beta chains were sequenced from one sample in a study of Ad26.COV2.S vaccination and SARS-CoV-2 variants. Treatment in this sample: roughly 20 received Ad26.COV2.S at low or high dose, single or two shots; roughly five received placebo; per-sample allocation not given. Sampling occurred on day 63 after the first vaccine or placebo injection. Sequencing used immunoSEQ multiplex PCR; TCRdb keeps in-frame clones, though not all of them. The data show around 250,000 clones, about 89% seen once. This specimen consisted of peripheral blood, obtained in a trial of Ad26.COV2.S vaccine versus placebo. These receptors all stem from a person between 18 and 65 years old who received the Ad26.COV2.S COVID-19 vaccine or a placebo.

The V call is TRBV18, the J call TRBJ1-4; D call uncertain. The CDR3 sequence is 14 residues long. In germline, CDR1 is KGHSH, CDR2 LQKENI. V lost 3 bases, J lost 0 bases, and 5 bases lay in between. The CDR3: CASSPIATNEKLFF. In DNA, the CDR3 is TGTGCCAGCTCACCGATAGCAACTAATGAAAAACTGTTTTTT.

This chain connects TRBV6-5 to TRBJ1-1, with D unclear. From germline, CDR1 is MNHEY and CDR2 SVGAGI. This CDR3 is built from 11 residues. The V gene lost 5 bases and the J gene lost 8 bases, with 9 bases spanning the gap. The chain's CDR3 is CASSTVTEAFF. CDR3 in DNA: TGTGCCAGCAGTACCGTAACGGAAGCTTTCTTT.

The CDR3 DNA follows: TGTGCCAGCAGTTTACACAACGCGAACACCGGGGAGCTGTTTTTT. Its protein is CASSLHNANTGELFF. The J gene is TRBJ2-2, the V gene TRBV6-5; D gene uncertain. The V gene's germline CDR1 is MNHEY and CDR2 SVGAGI. The CDR3 is 15 amino acids. Between the trimmed V and J ends, which lost 4 bases and 0 bases, there was a span of 9 bases.

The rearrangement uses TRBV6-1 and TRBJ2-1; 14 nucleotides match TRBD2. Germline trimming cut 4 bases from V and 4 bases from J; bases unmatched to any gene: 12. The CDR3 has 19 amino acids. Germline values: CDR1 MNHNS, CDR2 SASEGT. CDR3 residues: CASSAEVRTSGGPYNEQFF. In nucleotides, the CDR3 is TGTGCCAGCAGTGCAGAAGTGAGGACTAGCGGGGGGCCATACAATGAGCAGTTCTTC.

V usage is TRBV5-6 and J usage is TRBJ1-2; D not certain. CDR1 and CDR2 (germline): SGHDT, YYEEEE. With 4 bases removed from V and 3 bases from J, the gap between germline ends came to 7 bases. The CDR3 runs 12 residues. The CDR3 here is CASSLPHYGYTF. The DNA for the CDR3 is TGTGCCAGCAGCCTTCCCCACTATGGCTACACCTTC.

The CDR3 DNA is TGTGCCAGCAGCTTCAGGACACCTCCGGGAGAGCAGTACTTC. It encodes CASSFRTPPGEQYF. The chain has TRBV7-2 and TRBJ2-7; D is possibly TRBD1 or TRBD2 (5 bases each). CDR3 length: 14 residues. Germline V gene data show CDR1 as SGHTA and CDR2 as FQGNSA. V lost 3 bases and J 7 bases, leaving 16 bases between the germline ends.

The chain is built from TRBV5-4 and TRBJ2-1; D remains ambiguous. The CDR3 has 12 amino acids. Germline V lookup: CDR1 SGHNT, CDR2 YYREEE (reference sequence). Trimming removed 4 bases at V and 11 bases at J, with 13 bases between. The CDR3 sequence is CASSTPPRKQFF. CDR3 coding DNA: TGTGCCAGCAGCACCCCCCCCCGAAAGCAGTTCTTC.

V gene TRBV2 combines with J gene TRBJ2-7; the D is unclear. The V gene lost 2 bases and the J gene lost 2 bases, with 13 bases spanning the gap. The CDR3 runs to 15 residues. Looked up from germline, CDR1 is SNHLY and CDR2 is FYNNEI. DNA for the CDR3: TGTGCCAGCAGTGAACAGTCAGGTGGTACCTACGAGCAGTACTTC. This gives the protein CASSEQSGGTYEQYF.

The CDR3 here is CASSSGTVSSYEQYF. The CDR3, as DNA: TGTGCCAGCAGCTCCGGGACAGTCAGCTCCTACGAGCAGTACTTC. The V call is TRBV28, the J call TRBJ2-7, with 7 bases fitting TRBD1. The CDR3 runs 15 residues. Germline trimming cut 6 bases from V and 0 bases from J; bases unmatched to any gene: 8. Germline V lookup: CDR1 MDHEN, CDR2 SYDVKM.

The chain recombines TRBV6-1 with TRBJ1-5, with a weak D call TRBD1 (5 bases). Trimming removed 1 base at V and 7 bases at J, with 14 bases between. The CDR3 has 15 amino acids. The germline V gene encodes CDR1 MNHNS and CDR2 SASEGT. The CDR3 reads CASSEGRGSGQPQHF. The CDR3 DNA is TGTGCCAGCAGTGAAGGAAGGGGATCGGGGCAGCCCCAGCATTTT.

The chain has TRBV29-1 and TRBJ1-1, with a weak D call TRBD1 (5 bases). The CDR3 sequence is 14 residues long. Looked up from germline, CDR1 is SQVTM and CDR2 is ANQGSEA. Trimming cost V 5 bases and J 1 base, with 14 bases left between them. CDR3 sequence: CSVTTLDRNTEAFF. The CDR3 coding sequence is TGCAGCGTTACCACCCTAGACAGGAACACTGAAGCTTTCTTT.

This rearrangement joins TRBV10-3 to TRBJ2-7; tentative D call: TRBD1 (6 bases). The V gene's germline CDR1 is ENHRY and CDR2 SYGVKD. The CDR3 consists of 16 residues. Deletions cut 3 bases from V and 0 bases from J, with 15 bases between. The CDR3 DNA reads TGTGCCATCAGTGACAAAACAGGGCTTGGCTCCTACGAGCAGTACTTC. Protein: CAISDKTGLGSYEQYF.

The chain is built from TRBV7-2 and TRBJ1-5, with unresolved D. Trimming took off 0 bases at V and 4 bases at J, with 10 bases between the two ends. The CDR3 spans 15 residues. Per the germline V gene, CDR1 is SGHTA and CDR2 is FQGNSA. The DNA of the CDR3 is TGTGCCAGCAGCTTAGCGGGGAGTGGGAATCAGCCCCAGCATTTT. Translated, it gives CASSLAGSGNQPQHF.

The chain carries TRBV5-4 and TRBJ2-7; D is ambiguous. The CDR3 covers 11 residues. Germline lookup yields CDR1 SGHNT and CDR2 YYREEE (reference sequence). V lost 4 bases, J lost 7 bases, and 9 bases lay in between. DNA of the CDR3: TGTGCCAGCAGCGACGGGTGGGAGCAGTACTTC. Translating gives CASSDGWEQYF.

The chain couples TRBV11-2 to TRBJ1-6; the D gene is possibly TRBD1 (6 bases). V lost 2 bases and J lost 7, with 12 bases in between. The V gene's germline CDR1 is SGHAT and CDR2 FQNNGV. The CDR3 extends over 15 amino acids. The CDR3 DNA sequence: TGTGCCAGCAGCTTAATGGGGGCGCAGAATTCACCCCTCCACTTT. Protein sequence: CASSLMGAQNSPLHF.

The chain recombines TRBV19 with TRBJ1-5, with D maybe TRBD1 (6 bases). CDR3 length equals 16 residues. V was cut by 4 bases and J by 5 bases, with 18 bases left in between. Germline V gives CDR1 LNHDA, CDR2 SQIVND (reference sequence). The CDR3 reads CASSTQGTTRYQPQHF. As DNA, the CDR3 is TGTGCCAGTAGTACCCAGGGGACAACCCGATATCAGCCCCAGCATTTT.

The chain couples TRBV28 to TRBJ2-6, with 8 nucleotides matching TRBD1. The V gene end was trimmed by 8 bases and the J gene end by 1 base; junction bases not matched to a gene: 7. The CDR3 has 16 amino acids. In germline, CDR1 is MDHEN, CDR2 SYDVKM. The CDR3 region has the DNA TGTGCCAGCGGCGGACAGGGTGGATCTGGGGCCAACGTCCTGACTTTC. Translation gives CASGGQGGSGANVLTF.

CDR3 amino acids: CASSYQGARQPQHF. CDR3 DNA: TGTGCCAGCAGTTACCAGGGGGCGCGACAGCCCCAGCATTTT. The chain recombines TRBV6-6 with TRBJ1-5; 8 bases fit TRBD1. The germline V gene has CDR1 MNHNY and CDR2 SVGAGI (reference sequence). The CDR3 sequence is 14 residues long. J was trimmed by 7 bases and V by 2 bases; bases with no gene match: 4.

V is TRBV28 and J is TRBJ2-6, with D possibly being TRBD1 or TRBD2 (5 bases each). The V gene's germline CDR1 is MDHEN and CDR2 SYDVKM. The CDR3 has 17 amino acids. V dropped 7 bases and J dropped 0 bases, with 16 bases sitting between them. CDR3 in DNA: TGTGCCAGCAATTCGGGACCGGGGAGCTCTGGGGCCAACGTCCTGACTTTC. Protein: CASNSGPGSSGANVLTF.

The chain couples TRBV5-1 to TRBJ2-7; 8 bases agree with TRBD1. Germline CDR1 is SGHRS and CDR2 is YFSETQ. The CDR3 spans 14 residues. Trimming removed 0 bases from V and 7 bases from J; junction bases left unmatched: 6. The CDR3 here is CASSLAGQALEQYF. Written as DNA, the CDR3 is TGCGCCAGCAGCTTGGCGGGACAGGCCTTAGAGCAGTACTTC.

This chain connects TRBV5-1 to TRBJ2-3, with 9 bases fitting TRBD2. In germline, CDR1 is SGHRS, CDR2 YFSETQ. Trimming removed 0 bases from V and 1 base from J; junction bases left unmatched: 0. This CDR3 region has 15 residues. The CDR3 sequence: CASSLGLAGTDTQYF. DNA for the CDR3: TGCGCCAGCAGCTTGGGACTAGCGGGCACAGATACGCAGTATTTT.

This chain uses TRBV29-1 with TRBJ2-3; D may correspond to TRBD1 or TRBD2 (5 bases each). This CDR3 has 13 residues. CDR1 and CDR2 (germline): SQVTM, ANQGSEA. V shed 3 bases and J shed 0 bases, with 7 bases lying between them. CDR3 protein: CSVDGTSTDTQYF. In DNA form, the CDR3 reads TGCAGCGTTGACGGGACCAGCACAGATACGCAGTATTTT.

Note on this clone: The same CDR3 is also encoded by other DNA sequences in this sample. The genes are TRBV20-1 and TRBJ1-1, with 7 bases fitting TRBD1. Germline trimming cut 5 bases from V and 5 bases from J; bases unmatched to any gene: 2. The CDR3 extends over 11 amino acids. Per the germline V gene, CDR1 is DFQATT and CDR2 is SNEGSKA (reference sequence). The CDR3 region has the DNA TGCAGTGCTGACAGGGAAACTGAAGCTTTCTTT. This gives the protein CSADRETEAFF.

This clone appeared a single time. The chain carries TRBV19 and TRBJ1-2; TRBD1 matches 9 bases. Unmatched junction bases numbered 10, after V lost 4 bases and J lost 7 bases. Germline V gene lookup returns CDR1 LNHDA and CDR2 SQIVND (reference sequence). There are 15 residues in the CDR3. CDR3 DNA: TGTGCCAGTAGTAACAACGGGGGACAGGGTCTTGGCTACACCTTC. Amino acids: CASSNNGGQGLGYTF.

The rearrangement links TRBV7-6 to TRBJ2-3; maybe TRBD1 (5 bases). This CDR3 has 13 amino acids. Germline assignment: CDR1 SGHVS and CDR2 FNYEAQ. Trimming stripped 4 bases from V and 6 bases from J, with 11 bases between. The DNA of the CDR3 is TGTGCCAGCAGCTCAGGGCGGCCCGATACGCAGTATTTT. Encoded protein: CASSSGRPDTQYF.

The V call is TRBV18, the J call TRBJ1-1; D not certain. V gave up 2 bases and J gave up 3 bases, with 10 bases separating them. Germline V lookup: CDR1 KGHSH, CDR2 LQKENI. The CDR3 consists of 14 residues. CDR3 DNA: TGTGCCAGCTCACCAGGGGTGGCGGACACTGAAGCTTTCTTT. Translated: CASSPGVADTEAFF. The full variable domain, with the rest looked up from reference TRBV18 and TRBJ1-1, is NAGVMQNPRHLVRRRGQEARLRCSPMKGHSHVYWYRQLPEEGLKFMVYLQKENIIDESGMPKERFSAEFPKEGPSILRIQQVVRGDSAAYFCASSPGVADTEAFFGQGTRLTVV.

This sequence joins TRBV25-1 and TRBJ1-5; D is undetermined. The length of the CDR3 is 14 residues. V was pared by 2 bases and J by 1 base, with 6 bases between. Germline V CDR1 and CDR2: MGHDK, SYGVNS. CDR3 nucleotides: TGTGCCAGCAGTGAACACGTGAGCAATCAGCCCCAGCATTTT. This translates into CASSEHVSNQPQHF. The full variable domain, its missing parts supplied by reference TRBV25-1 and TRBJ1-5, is EADIYQTPRYLVIGTGKKITLECSQTMGHDKMYWYQQDPGMELHLIHYSYGVNSTEKGDLSSESTVSRIRTEHFPLTLESARPSHTSQYLCASSEHVSNQPQHFGDGTRLSIL.

CDR3 sequence (DNA): TGTGCCAGCAGCGGAGGGGGGAATCAGCCCCAGCATTTT. As protein: CASSGGGNQPQHF. The chain carries TRBV7-9 and TRBJ1-5, with a weak D call TRBD1 (6 bases). The CDR3 is made up of 13 amino acids. The V end was cut by 5 bases, the J end by 4 bases, with 9 bases between. The germline V gene encodes CDR1 SEHNR and CDR2 FQNEAQ (reference sequence).

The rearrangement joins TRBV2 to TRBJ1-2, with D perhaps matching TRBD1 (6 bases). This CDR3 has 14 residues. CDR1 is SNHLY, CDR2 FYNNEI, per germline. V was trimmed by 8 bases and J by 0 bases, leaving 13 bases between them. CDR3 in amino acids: CASGGQLANYGYTF. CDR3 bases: TGTGCCAGCGGCGGACAGTTAGCTAACTATGGCTACACCTTC.

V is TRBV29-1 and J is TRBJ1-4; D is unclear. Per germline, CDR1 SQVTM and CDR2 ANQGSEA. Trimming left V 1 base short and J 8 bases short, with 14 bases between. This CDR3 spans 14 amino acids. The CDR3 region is CSVEGPITGEKLFF. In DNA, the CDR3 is TGCAGCGTTGAAGGTCCCATAACGGGGGAAAAACTGTTTTTT.

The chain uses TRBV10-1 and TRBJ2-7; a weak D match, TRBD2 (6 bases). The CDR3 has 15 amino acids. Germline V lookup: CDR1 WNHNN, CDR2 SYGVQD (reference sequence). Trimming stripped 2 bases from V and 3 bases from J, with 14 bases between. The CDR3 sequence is CASSENPTTSYEQYF. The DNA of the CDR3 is TGCGCCAGCAGTGAGAACCCGACGACTAGCTACGAGCAGTACTTC.